The rows below give T cell receptor beta chains drawn from one sample of a study of OX40 agonist ivuxolimab in advanced cancers. Only in-frame clones appear in the TCRdb table, and some are missing; sequencing was by immunoSEQ multiplex PCR. The data contain about 92,000 clones, around nine tenths of them singletons. Here the sequenced sample was CD4+ or CD8+ T cells sorted from blood, taken in a trial of the OX40 agonist ivuxolimab. These receptors were taken from an adult with an advanced solid tumor such as melanoma, head and neck, liver or kidney cancer. Both conserved end residues are part of each CDR3. A D gene is named only where the DNA matches it firmly. A clone size is listed for some rows: how often the clone was seen (once, few, many), or a class if it is expanded.

d_call	v_call	j_call	clone_size	cdr3_nt	cdr3_aa
TRBD1	TRBV5-6	TRBJ1-5	-	TGTGCCAGCAGCTTACTCCGGGACAGCTATCAGCCCCAGCATTTT	CASSLLRDSYQPQHF
-	TRBV7-2	TRBJ2-2	-	TGTGCCAGCAGCTTGGCGAGGAACACCGGGGAGCTGTTTTTT	CASSLARNTGELFF
TRBD1	TRBV25-1	TRBJ2-1	-	TGTGCCAGCTCTGGACAGGGGGCGGGGAATGAGCAGTTCTTC	CASSGQGAGNEQFF
TRBD2	TRBV5-1	TRBJ2-1	-	TGCGCCAGCAGCTTGTCCCGGGAGGGGGGTGAGCAGTTCTTC	CASSLSREGGEQFF
-	TRBV5-6	TRBJ1-4	-	TGTGCCAGCAGCCAAGGACAGCGCCGAGAAAAACTGTTTTTT	CASSQGQRREKLFF
TRBD2	TRBV19	TRBJ2-1	-	TGTGCCAGTTCCACCGTAGCGGGAGGTAACGAGCAGTTCTTC	CASSTVAGGNEQFF
-	TRBV18	TRBJ2-7	-	TGTGCCAGCTCACCAGGGCAGGGATCGGGCGAGCAGTACTTC	CASSPGQGSGEQYF
-	TRBV5-4	TRBJ2-1	-	TGTGCCAGCAGCTCGGGGAATTCGGGGAATGAGCAGTTCTTC	CASSSGNSGNEQFF
TRBD2	TRBV30	TRBJ2-4	-	TGTGCCTGGAGTGTAAGATATAGCGGGAGGGCCGGAGCCAAAAACATTCAGTACTTC	CAWSVRYSGRAGAKNIQYF
-	TRBV11-3	TRBJ2-7	-	TGTGCCAGCAGCAAAGGACCGAACTCCTACGAGCAGTACTTC	CASSKGPNSYEQYF
TRBD1	TRBV5-6	TRBJ1-2	-	TGTGCCAGCAGCTCCGGACAGGGGAGCTATGGCTACACCTTC	CASSSGQGSYGYTF
TRBD2	TRBV15	TRBJ2-3	-	TGTGCCACCAGCAGAACCAGCGGGAGAACGTCAGATACGCAGTATTTT	CATSRTSGRTSDTQYF
-	TRBV10-3	TRBJ2-3	-	TGTGCCTTCGCGGGAATCCCCACAGATACGCAGTATTTT	CAFAGIPTDTQYF
-	TRBV21-1	TRBJ2-1	-	TGTGCCAGCAGCAATGGAGCAGCGGACCCTTACAATGAGCAGTTCTTC	CASSNGAADPYNEQFF
-	TRBV7-9	TRBJ2-7	-	TGTGCCAGCAGCCAAGACACCACCTACGAGCAGTACTTC	CASSQDTTYEQYF
TRBD2	TRBV7-2	TRBJ2-5	-	TGTGCCAGCAGCTTAGATCCCTCTAGCGGGAGGGGGGACTTC	CASSLDPSSGRGDF
TRBD2	TRBV7-2	TRBJ2-6	-	TGTGCCAGCAGCCGAGCGGGAGTTGGGGCCAACGTCCTGACTTTC	CASSRAGVGANVLTF
-	TRBV28	TRBJ2-1	once	TGTGCCAGCAGTTTAGTAAATGAGCAGTTCTTC	CASSLVNEQFF
-	TRBV5-1	TRBJ2-1	-	TGCGCCAGCAGCTCGGGGCAGGGAGCGGGCGGACCGCGGAGGTTCTTC	CASSSGQGAGGPRRFF
TRBD2	TRBV7-9	TRBJ2-5	-	TGTGCCAGCAGCTTAGTAGTAGCGGGATATGGGACCCAGTACTTC	CASSLVVAGYGTQYF
-	TRBV2	TRBJ2-3	-	TGTGCCAGCATTGATGGCAGGGGAACAGATACGCAGTATTTT	CASIDGRGTDTQYF
-	TRBV6-5	TRBJ2-3	-	TGTGCCAGCAAAGCGGCACTTAGCACAGATACGCAGTATTTT	CASKAALSTDTQYF
-	TRBV7-2	TRBJ2-7	-	TGTGCCAGCAGCCTAACCGGGTACGAGCAGTACTTC	CASSLTGYEQYF
-	TRBV4-2	TRBJ2-5	-	TGTGCCAGCAGACCTGGACACGGGGAGACCCAGTACTTC	CASRPGHGETQYF
-	TRBV7-8	TRBJ1-3	-	TGTGCCAGCAGCTTAGGCGCTCAGACTGGAAACACCATATATTTT	CASSLGAQTGNTIYF
-	TRBV4-2	TRBJ2-6	-	TGTGCCAGCAGCCTTTCCAGCTCTGGGGCCAACGTCCTGACTTTC	CASSLSSSGANVLTF
TRBD1	TRBV7-8	TRBJ1-6	-	TGTGCCAGCAGCTTAAGTCTAGGACAGGGCAGTTCACCCCTCCACTTT	CASSLSLGQGSSPLHF
-	TRBV19	TRBJ2-2	-	TGTGCCAGTAGTATGATGGAGGGATTAAATGAATTTTTCACCGGGGAGCTGTTTTTT	CASSMMEGLNEFFTGELFF
-	TRBV28	TRBJ2-7	-	TGTGCCAGCGCCAGCTCCTACGAGCAGTACTTC	CASASSYEQYF
-	TRBV30	TRBJ1-1	-	TGTGCCTGGAAGAGGGGGGCGACCACTGAAGCTTTCTTT	CAWKRGATTEAFF
TRBD1	TRBV6-1	TRBJ2-1	-	TGTGCCAGCAAGGGACAGCCGGGGACTGAGCAGTTCTTC	CASKGQPGTEQFF
TRBD1	TRBV18	TRBJ2-7	-	TGTGCCAGCTCACCTCAAACAGGGGGAAACGAGCAGTACTTC	CASSPQTGGNEQYF
-	TRBV7-9	TRBJ1-3	-	TGTGCCAGCAGCCCGGGCTCTGGAAACACCATATATTTT	CASSPGSGNTIYF
-	TRBV5-4	TRBJ2-5	-	TGTGCCAGCAGCTTGGTGGGTCAAGAGACCCAGTACTTC	CASSLVGQETQYF
-	TRBV7-3	TRBJ2-3	-	TGTGCCAGCAGCTTAAGGGGCTCCTACGGGACAGATACGCAGTATTTT	CASSLRGSYGTDTQYF
TRBD1	TRBV5-4	TRBJ1-2	-	TGTGCCAGCAGCTTGGACAGGGGGCAAGGCTACACCTTC	CASSLDRGQGYTF
-	TRBV7-2	TRBJ2-1	-	TGTGCCAGCAGCTTAGCCCCCGGGAGAGGGAATGAGCAGTTCTTC	CASSLAPGRGNEQFF
TRBD2	TRBV7-9	TRBJ2-2	-	TGTGCCAGCAGCGCACCAACTAGCGGGAGTTCCGGGGAGCTGTTTTTT	CASSAPTSGSSGELFF
-	TRBV6-6	TRBJ2-1	-	TGTGCCAGCACCGCCCGGTCGGGGGGCGCGTACAATGAGCAGTTCTTC	CASTARSGGAYNEQFF
TRBD1	TRBV6-5	TRBJ1-1	-	TGTGCCAGCAGTTCCGTGGGACAGGGCACTGAAGCTTTCTTT	CASSSVGQGTEAFF
-	TRBV9	TRBJ1-3	-	TGTGCCAGCAGCGTAGGGGGCTTCGGAAACACCATATATTTT	CASSVGGFGNTIYF
TRBD2	TRBV10-3	TRBJ2-1	-	TGTGCCATCAGTCGGGGGGGCAATGAGCAGTTCTTC	CAISRGGNEQFF
-	TRBV7-9	TRBJ2-1	-	TGTGCCAGCAGCTTAGAGTTAGTTTCCAATGAGCAGTTCTTC	CASSLELVSNEQFF
TRBD1	TRBV19	TRBJ1-2	-	TGTGCCAGTAGTATAGGAGGACAGGGAGGTAGCTACACCTTC	CASSIGGQGGSYTF
TRBD2	TRBV4-1	TRBJ2-3	-	TGCGCCAGCAGCCAAGACCCGGACGGGAGGGCATCAGATACGCAGTATTTT	CASSQDPDGRASDTQYF
-	TRBV6-6	TRBJ2-7	-	TGTGCCAGCAGTTCCCAGACCGGAAGAAACGAGCAGTACTTC	CASSSQTGRNEQYF
-	TRBV5-1	TRBJ2-1	-	TGCGCCAGCAGAAATTCCTCGTACAATGAGCAGTTCTTC	CASRNSSYNEQFF
TRBD2	TRBV9	TRBJ2-3	-	TGTGCCAGCAGCCCTAGGGGACTAGCGTTGAGCACAGATACGCAGTATTTT	CASSPRGLALSTDTQYF
TRBD2	TRBV25-1	TRBJ2-5	-	TGTGCCAGCAGTCCACGCCGGACTAGCAGAGAGACCCAGTACTTC	CASSPRRTSRETQYF
-	TRBV7-9	TRBJ2-3	-	TGTGCCAGCAGCCCGCTCTACGGGGAGACAAGGGCGGCAGATACGCAGTATTTT	CASSPLYGETRAADTQYF
-	TRBV9	TRBJ2-7	-	TGTGCCAGCAGCGTAGCCGACAGGATCTACGAGCAGTACTTC	CASSVADRIYEQYF
-	TRBV11-2	TRBJ2-5	-	TGTGCCAGCAGCTTACACCTCCAAGAGACCCAGTACTTC	CASSLHLQETQYF
TRBD2	TRBV7-2	TRBJ2-2	once	TGTGCCAGCAGTACCGATAGCGGGCTAGACACCGGGGAGCTGTTTTTT	CASSTDSGLDTGELFF
-	TRBV5-1	TRBJ2-3	-	TGCGCCAGCAGCTTGGTTGGGACGTCCAGGGATCGGCTCTTAACAGATACGCAGTATTTT	CASSLVGTSRDRLLTDTQYF
TRBD1	TRBV2	TRBJ2-7	-	TGTGCCAGCAGTGGTCGACAGGGGCTTCCCTACGAGCAGTACTTC	CASSGRQGLPYEQYF